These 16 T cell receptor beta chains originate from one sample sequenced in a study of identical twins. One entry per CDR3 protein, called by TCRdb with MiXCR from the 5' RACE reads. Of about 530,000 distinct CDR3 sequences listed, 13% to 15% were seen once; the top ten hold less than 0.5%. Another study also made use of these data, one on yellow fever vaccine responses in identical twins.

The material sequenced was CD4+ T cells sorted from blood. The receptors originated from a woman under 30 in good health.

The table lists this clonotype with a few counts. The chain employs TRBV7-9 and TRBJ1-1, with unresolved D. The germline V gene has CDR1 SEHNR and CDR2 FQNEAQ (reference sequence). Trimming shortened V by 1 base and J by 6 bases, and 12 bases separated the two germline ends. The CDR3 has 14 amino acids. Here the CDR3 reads CASSLEVGPAEAFF. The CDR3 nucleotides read TGTGCCAGCAGCTTAGAAGTAGGGCCCGCTGAAGCTTTCTTT.

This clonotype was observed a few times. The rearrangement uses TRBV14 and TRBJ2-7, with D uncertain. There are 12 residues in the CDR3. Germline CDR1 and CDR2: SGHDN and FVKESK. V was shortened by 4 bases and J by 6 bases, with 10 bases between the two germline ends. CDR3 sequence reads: CASSPPLAEQYV. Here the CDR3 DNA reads TGTGCCAGCAGCCCCCCCTTAGCCGAGCAGTACGTC.

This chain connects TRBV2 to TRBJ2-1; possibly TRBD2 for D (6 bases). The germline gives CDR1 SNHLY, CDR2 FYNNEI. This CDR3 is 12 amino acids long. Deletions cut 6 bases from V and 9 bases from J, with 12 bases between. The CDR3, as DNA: TGTGCCAGCAGGCTACTAGCTGTTGAGCAGTTCTTC. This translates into CASRLLAVEQFF.

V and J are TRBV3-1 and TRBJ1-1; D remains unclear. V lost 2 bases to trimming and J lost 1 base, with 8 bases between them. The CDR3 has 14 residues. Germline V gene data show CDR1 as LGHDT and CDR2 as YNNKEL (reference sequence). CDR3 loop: CASSQRAGNTEAFF. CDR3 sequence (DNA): TGTGCCAGCAGCCAACGGGCAGGGAACACTGAAGCTTTCTTT.

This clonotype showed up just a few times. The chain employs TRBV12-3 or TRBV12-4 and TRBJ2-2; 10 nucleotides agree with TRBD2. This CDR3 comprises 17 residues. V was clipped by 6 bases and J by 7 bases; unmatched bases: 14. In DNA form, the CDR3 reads TGTGCCAGCAGCCTCTCAAGCGGGGGGGCATCGGGCGGGGAGCTGTTTTTT. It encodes CASSLSSGGASGGELFF.

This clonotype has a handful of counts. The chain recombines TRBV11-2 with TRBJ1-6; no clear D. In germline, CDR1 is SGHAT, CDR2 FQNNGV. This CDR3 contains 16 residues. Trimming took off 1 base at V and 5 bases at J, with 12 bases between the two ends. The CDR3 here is CASSLVPGWDNSPLHF. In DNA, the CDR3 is TGTGCCAGCAGCTTAGTACCAGGATGGGATAATTCACCCCTCCACTTT.

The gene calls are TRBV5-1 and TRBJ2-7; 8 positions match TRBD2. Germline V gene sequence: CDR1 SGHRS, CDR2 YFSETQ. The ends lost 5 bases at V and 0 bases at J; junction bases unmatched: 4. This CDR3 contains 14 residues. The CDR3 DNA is TGCGCCAGCAGTGCCGGGACTAGCTCCTACGAGCAGTACTTC. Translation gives CASSAGTSSYEQYF.

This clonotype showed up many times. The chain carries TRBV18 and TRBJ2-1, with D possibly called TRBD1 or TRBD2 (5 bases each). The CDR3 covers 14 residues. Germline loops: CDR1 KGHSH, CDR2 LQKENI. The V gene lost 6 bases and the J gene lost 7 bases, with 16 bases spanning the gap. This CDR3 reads CASSLDWGGNEQFF. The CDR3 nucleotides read TGTGCCAGCTCTCTAGACTGGGGCGGGAATGAGCAGTTCTTC.

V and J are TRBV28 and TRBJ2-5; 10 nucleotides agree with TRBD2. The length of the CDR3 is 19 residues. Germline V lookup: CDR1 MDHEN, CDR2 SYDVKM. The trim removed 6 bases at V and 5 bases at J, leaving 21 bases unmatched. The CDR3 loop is CASSPTGPTSGRGGETQYF. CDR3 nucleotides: TGTGCCAGCAGCCCTACGGGCCCGACTAGCGGGCGAGGGGGGGAGACCCAGTACTTC.

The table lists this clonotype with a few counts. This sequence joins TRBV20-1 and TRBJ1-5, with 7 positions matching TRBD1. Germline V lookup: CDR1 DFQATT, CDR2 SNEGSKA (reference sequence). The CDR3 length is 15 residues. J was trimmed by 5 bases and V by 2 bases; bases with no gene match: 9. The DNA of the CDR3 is TGCAGTGCTAGAAGGGGGCAGGGATTTGATCAGCCCCAGCATTTT. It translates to CSARRGQGFDQPQHF.

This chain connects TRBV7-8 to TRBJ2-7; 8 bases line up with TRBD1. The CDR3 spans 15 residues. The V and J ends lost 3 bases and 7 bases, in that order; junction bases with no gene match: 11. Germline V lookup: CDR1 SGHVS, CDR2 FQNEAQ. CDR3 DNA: TGTGCCAGCAGCTTTCGGGGTCAGGGGGCTTTAGAGCAGTACTTC. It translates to CASSFRGQGALEQYF.

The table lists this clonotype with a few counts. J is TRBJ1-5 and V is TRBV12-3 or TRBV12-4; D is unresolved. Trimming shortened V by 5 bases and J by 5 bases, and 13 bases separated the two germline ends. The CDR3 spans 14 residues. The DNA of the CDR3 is TGTGCCAGCAGTAAAGGACTAGCGGATCAGCCCCAGCATTTT. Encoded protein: CASSKGLADQPQHF.

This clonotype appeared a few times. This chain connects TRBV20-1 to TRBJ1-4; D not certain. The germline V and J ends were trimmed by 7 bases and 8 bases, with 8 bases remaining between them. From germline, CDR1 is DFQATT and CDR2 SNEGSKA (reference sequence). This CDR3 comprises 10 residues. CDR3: CSVRREKLFF. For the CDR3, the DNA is TGCAGTGTTAGGCGGGAAAAACTGTTTTTT.

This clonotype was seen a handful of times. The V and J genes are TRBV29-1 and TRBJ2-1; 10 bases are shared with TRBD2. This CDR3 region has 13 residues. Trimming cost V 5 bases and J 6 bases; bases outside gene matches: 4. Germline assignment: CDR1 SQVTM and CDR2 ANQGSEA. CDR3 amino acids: CSVSGGALNEQFF. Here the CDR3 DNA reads TGCAGCGTTAGCGGGGGGGCTCTCAATGAGCAGTTCTTC.

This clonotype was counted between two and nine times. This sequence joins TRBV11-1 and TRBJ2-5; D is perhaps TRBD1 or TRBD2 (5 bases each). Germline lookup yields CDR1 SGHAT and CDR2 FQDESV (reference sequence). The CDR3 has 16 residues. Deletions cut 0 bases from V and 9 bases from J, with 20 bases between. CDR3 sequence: CASSLARDRSGLAQYF. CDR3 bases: TGTGCCAGCAGCTTAGCCCGGGACCGCTCTGGTTTGGCCCAGTACTTC.

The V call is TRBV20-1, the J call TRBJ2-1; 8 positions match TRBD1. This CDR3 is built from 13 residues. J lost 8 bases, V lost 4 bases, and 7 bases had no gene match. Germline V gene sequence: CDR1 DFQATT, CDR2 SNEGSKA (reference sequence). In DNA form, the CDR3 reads TGCAGTGCTACCTCGGACAGGGCAGATGAGCAGTTCTTC. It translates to CSATSDRADEQFF.